Reported below is one TCR beta chain. This entry belongs to a study of blood T cell repertoires in COVID-19. In the authors' workflow: Amplifying reference gene primers gave estimates of nucleated cell counts. Assay: immunoSEQ multiplex PCR; the TCRdb copy retains only in-frame clones and omits some. Clone size and V and J calls were adopted from that table, with D and trimming inferred from the DNA. The sample shows over 200,000 clones, 92% of them seen only once. The V gene's germline CDR1 is SQVTM and CDR2 ANQGSEA. Trimming took off 3 bases at V and 2 bases at J, with 7 bases between the two ends. This CDR3 comprises 12 residues.

The chain combines TRBV29-1 with TRBJ1-2; no firm D call. The specimen sequenced was peripheral blood. This sequence was found in a man younger than 40 with acute or convalescent COVID-19. CDR3 nucleotide sequence: TGCAGCGTTGAGAGGTGGAACTATGGCTACACCTTC. The encoded protein is CSVERWNYGYTF.